The clone carrying this T cell receptor beta chain was picked up one time. This record belongs to a study of blood T cell repertoires in COVID-19. About the research overall: Samples representing acute and convalescent COVID-19 were sourced from the United States, Italy and Spain. T cells, B-cell-depleted T cells, or PBMCs supplied cDNA or gDNA.

The authors' processing: Scientists estimated how many nucleated cells there were by amplifying reference gene primers. Using immunoSEQ multiplex PCR, the repertoire was profiled, and TCRdb retains in-frame clones only, with some absent. That table gives V, J and clone size, and the DNA gave D and trimming. The sample includes about 120,000 clones, 70% to 80% of them seen just once. The CDR3 extends over 14 amino acids. V dropped 4 bases and J dropped 0 bases, with 9 bases sitting between them. Germline-derived CDR1 and CDR2 are MDHEN and SYDVKM. Specimen: peripheral blood. The chain recombines TRBV28 with TRBJ1-1; D is perhaps TRBD1 (6 bases). This clonotype was obtained from a human donor in a cohort sampled during active COVID-19. The DNA for the CDR3 is TGTGCCAGCAGTTCGGGGGGCCTGAACACTGAAGCTTTCTTT. Translation gives CASSSGGLNTEAFF.